This TCR beta chain came from a study of shared clonotypes between healthy human individuals. The study's findings and limits: Donor clonotype sharing was expected to depend on sequencing depth. Larger estimated richness was generally recorded for naive subsets relative to memory subsets.

With regard to this clone: The antigen remains unidentified. The sample has other DNA sequences that encode this CDR3 too.

Germline values: CDR1 MNHEY, CDR2 SVGAGI. V shed 5 bases and J shed 1 base, with 9 bases lying between them. The CDR3 is 14 residues long. Some clones are missing from TCRdb's copy, which holds only in-frame ones; the method was immunoSEQ multiplex PCR. The sample has around 2,000,000 clones, over 85% seen once. Sample: naive CD4+ T cells sorted from blood. This sample's subset: CD45RA+ positively selected. The V call is TRBV6-5, the J call TRBJ1-5, with a weak D call TRBD1 (5 bases). This sequence was found in a man aged 18-30 years in good health. The CDR3 DNA is TGTGCCAGCAGTCGGGGGGGGAGCAATCAGCCCCAGCATTTT. It codes for CASSRGGSNQPQHF.